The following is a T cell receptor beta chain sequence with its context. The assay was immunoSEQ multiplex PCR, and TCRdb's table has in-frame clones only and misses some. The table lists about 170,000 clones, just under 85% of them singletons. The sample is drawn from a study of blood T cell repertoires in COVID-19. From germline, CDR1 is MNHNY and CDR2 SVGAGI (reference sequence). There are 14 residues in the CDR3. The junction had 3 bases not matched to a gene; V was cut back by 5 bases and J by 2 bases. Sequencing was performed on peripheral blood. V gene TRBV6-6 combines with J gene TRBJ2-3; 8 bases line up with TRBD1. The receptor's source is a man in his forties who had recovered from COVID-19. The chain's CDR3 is CASSDRGFTDTQYF. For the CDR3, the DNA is TGTGCCAGCAGTGACAGGGGTTTCACAGATACGCAGTATTTT.